These 4 T cell receptor beta chains originate from one sample sequenced in a study of neurological immune-mediated disorders (dated by TCRdb to about 2019). The library was produced with 5' RACE. TCRdb lists the instrument as Illumina HiSeq 2500. TCRdb passed the public sequencing reads through fastp at Q25 and MiXCR, retaining productive beta sequences. Identical CDR3 proteins give one entry, which carries the most common genes and DNA. The sample table lists 20,000 to 30,000 distinct CDR3 sequences, about an eighth of them with a count of one. Clones ranked in the top ten supply roughly 13% of the sample. Sequencing was carried out using PBMCs. The receptors stem from a woman aged 55-70 years with HTLV-1-associated myelopathy (HAM/TSP).

This clonotype appeared many times. This chain uses TRBV20-1 with TRBJ2-5; D remains unclear. Trimming removed 5 bases from V and 7 bases from J, with 17 bases in between. CDR3 length equals 13 residues. Germline CDR1 reads DFQATT; CDR2 reads SNEGSKA (reference sequence). The CDR3 sequence is CSAPTNLGATQYF. Written as DNA, the CDR3 is TGCAGTGCTCCCACAAATCTCGGAGCGACCCAGTACTTC.

About this clonotype: It may be a read error: a sequence one base away is much more abundant. The V call is TRBV15, the J call TRBJ2-5, with D possibly matching TRBD1 (5 bases). Between the trimmed V and J ends, which lost 4 bases and 5 bases, there was a span of 11 bases. The CDR3 is 13 residues long. The germline gives CDR1 LNHNV, CDR2 YYDKDF (reference sequence). The CDR3 here is CATSTQARETQYF. The CDR3 nucleotides are TGTGCCACCAGCACACAGGCGAGGGAGACCCAGTACTTC. Using reference TRBV15 and TRBJ2-5 for the parts outside the CDR3, the full variable domain is DAMVIQNPRYQVTQFGKPVTLSCSQTLNHNVMYWYQQKSSQAPKLLFHYYDKDFNNEADTPDNFQSRRPNTSFCFLDIRSPGLGDTAMYLCATSTQARETQYFGPGTRLLVL.

This clonotype was counted only a few times. The chain combines TRBV6-6 with TRBJ2-7, with D perhaps matching TRBD1 (5 bases). The V gene lost 10 bases and the J gene lost 5 bases, with 12 bases spanning the gap. This CDR3 is built from 11 residues. CDR1 and CDR2 from the germline V gene are MNHNY and SVGAGI (reference sequence). The CDR3 reads CATKTRDEQYF. CDR3 nucleotide sequence: TGTGCCACCAAAACCAGGGACGAGCAGTACTTC.

Sample share makes this clonotype medium-sized. The J gene is TRBJ1-1, the V gene TRBV29-1, with D unresolved. The germline V gene encodes CDR1 SQVTM and CDR2 ANQGSEA. V lost 7 bases and J lost 0, with 21 bases in between. CDR3 length: 16 residues. CDR3 region: CSAVRSVYLLNTEAFF. In DNA, the CDR3 is TGCAGCGCTGTCAGGTCCGTATACCTACTGAACACTGAAGCTTTCTTT.